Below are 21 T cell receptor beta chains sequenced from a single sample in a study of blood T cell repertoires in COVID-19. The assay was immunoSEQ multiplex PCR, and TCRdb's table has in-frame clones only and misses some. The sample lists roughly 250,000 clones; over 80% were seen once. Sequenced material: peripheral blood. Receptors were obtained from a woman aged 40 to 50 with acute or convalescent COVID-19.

The CDR3 DNA follows: TGTGCCAGCAGCTTAGTACGGACAAATCAGCCCCAGCATTTT. It is translated as CASSLVRTNQPQHF. This chain connects TRBV7-2 to TRBJ1-5; possible D gene TRBD1, 5 bases. The CDR3 totals 14 residues. The V end lost 1 base, the J end lost 4 bases, and 8 bases lay between the germline ends. Germline loops: CDR1 SGHTA, CDR2 FQGNSA.

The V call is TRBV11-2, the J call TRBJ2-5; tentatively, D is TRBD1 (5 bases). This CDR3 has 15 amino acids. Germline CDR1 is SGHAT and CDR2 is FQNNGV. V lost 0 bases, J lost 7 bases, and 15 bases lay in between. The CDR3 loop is CASSLDLQGEGTQYF. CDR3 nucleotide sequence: TGTGCCAGCAGCTTAGATCTGCAGGGTGAAGGGACCCAGTACTTC.

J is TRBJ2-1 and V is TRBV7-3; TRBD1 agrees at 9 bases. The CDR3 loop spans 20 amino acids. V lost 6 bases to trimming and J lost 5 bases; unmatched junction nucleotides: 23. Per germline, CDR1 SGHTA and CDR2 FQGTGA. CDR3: CASRPTGTGLLPARDNEQFF. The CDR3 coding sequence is TGTGCCAGCAGACCCACCGGGACAGGGCTTCTCCCAGCTCGGGACAATGAGCAGTTCTTC.

The CDR3 spells CASSSTSGPTDTQYF. As DNA, the CDR3 is TGTGCCAGCAGCTCTACTAGCGGCCCCACAGATACGCAGTATTTT. This chain uses TRBV13 with TRBJ2-3; 8 bases match TRBD2. The CDR3 covers 15 residues. Unmatched junction bases numbered 5, after V lost 4 bases and J lost 2 bases. Germline lookup yields CDR1 PRHDT and CDR2 FYEKMQ (reference sequence).

This chain's CDR3 is CASSLMGGGTQYF. Written as DNA, the CDR3 is TGTGCCAGCAGCTTAATGGGGGGGGGCACGCAGTATTTT. The chain uses TRBV11-3 and TRBJ2-3; a weak D match, TRBD2 (7 bases). V was shortened by 2 bases and J by 9 bases, with 12 bases between the two germline ends. The CDR3 covers 13 residues. Germline V gives CDR1 SGHNT, CDR2 YENEEA.

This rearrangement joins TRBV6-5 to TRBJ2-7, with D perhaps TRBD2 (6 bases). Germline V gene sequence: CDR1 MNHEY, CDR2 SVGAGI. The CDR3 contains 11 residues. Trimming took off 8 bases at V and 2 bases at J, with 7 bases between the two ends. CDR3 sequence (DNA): TGTGCCAGCGGAGGGGCCTACGAGCAGTACGTC. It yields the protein CASGGAYEQYV.

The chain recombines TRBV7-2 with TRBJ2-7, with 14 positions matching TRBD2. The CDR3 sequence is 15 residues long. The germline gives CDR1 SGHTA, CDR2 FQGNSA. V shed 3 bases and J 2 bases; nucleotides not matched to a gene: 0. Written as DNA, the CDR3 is TGTGCCAGCAGCTTGACTAGCGGGGGGGCCTACGAGCAGTACGTC. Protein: CASSLTSGGAYEQYV.

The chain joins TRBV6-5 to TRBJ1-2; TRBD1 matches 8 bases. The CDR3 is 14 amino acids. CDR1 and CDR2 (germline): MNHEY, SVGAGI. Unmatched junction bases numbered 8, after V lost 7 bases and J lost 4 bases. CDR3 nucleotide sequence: TGTGCCAGCATCGGACAGGGCGGTGGCTATGGCTACACCTTC. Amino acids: CASIGQGGGYGYTF.

This CDR3 is CASSPGQGYGYTF. In nucleotides, the CDR3 is TGTGCCAGTAGTCCCGGACAGGGATATGGCTACACCTTC. The chain has TRBV19 and TRBJ1-2, with 8 bases that match TRBD1. Germline assignment: CDR1 LNHDA and CDR2 SQIVND (reference sequence). The V segment lost 5 bases and the J segment 5 bases; nucleotides outside the gene matches: 4. This CDR3 is 13 amino acids long.

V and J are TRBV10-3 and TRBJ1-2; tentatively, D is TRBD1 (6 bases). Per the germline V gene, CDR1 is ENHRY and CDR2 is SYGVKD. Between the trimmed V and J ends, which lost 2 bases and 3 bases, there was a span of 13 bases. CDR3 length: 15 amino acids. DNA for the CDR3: TGTGCCATCAGTGAGAATTGGGGGCAGGACTATGGCTACACCTTC. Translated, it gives CAISENWGQDYGYTF.

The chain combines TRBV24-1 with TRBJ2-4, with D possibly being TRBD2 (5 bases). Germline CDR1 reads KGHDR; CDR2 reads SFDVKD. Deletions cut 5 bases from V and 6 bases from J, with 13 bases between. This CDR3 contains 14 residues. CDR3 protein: CATSGGNSANIQYF. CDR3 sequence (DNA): TGTGCCACCAGTGGAGGGAATTCAGCAAACATTCAGTACTTC.

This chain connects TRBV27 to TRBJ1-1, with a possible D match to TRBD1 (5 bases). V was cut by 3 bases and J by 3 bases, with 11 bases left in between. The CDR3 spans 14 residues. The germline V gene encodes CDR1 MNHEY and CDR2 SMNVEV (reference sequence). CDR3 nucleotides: TGTGCCAGCAGTTTTGGGGGGAGGGACACTGAAGCTTTCTTT. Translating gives CASSFGGRDTEAFF.

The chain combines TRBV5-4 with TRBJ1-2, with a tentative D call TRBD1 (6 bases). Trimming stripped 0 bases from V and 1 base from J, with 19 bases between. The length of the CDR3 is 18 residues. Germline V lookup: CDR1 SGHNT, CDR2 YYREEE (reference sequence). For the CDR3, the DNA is TGTGCCAGCAGCTTGGGGCGGGGGGGCCTCTCGATTAACTATGGCTACACCTTC. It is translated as CASSLGRGGLSINYGYTF.

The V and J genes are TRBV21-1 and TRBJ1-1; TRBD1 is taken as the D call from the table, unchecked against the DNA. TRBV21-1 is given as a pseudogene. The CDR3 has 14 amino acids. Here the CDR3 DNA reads TGTGCCAGCAGCAAAGCCCAGGGGTACACTGAAGCTTTCTTT. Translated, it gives CASSKAQGYTEAFF.

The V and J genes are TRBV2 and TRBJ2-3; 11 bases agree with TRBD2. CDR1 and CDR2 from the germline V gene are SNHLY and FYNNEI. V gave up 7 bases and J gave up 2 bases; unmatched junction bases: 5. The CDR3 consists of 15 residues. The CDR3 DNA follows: TGTGCCAGCATTCGGACTAGCGGGCTCACAGATACGCAGTATTTT. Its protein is CASIRTSGLTDTQYF.

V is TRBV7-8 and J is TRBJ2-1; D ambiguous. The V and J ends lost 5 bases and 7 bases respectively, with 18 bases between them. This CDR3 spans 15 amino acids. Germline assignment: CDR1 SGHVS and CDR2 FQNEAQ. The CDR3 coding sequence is TGTGCCAGCAGCCAGCTGAGATCCGTCCGGAATGAGCAGTTCTTC. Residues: CASSQLRSVRNEQFF.

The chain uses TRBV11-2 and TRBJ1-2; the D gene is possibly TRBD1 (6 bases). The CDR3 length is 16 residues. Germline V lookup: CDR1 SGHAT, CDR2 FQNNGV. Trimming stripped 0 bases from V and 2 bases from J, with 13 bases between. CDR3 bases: TGTGCCAGCAGCTTAGATAACGGCAGGGGCAACTATGGCTACACCTTC. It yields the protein CASSLDNGRGNYGYTF.

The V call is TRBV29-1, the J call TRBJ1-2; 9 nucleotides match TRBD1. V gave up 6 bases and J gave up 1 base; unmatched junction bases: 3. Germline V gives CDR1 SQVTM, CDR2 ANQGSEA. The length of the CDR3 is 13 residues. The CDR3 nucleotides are TGCAGCGTCGGACAGGGGAATAACTATGGCTACACCTTC. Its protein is CSVGQGNNYGYTF.

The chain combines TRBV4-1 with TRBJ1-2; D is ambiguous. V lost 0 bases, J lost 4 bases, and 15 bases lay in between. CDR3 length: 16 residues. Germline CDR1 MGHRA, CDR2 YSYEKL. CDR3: CASSQEEDTRIYGYTF. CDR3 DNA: TGCGCCAGCAGCCAAGAGGAAGACACGCGAATCTATGGCTACACCTTC.

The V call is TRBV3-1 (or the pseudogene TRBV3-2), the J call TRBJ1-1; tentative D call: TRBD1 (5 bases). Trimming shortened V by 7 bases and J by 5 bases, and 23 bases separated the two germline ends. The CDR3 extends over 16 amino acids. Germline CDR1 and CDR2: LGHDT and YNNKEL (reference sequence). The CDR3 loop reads CASIKSYGGSRTEAFF. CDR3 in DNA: TGTGCCAGCATCAAATCATACGGGGGGTCGAGGACTGAAGCTTTCTTT.

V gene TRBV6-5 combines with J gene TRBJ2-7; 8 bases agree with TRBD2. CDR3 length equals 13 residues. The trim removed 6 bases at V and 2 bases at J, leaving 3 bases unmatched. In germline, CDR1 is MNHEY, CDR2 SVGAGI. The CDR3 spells CASSNSGAYEQYV. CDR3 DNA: TGTGCCAGCAGCAATAGCGGGGCCTACGAGCAGTACGTC.